This T cell receptor beta chain came from a study of CXCR3-negative and CXCR3-positive naive CD8 T cells. General observations from the study: Both of the naive subsets showed about the same high diversity, but memory CD8+ cells had much less. Fresh PBMCs served for most assays, and CXCR3 expression fell partially after cryopreservation.

It was by 5' RACE with UMI labels that the TRB cDNA libraries were prepared. Following a re-call of the 5' RACE reads, TCRdb has one entry per CDR3 protein and lacks DNA. Reported are fewer than 95,000 distinct CDR3 sequences; the ten largest clones contain around 1%. As regards this clonotype: Its antigen is unknown.

The source is a human donor in good health. Some clones in this sample may be carry-over from other donors' samples. The sequencing input was naive CXCR3- CD8+ T cells from blood. The subset here: CD45RO-CCR7+CD27+CD95- naive CD8+ T cells lacking CXCR3 (TNR3-).

This CDR3 reads CATQEDREDNYGYTF. The chain combines TRBV19 with TRBJ1-2; the TCRdb D gene call, TRBD1, has no DNA to confirm it. Per the germline V gene, CDR1 is LNHDA and CDR2 is SQIVND (reference sequence). The CDR3 has 15 residues.